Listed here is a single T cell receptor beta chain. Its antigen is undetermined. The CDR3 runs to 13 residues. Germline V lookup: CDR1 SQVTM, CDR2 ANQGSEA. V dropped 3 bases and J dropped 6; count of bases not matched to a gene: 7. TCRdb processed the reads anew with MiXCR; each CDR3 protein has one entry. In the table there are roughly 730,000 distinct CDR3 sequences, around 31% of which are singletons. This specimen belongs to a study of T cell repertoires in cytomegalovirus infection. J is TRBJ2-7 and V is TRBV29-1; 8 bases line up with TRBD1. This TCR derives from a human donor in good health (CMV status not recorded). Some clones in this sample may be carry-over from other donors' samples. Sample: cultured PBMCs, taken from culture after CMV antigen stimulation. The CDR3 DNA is TGCAGCGTTGAGGGTCAGGGGGCTATCGAGCAGTACTTC. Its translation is CSVEGQGAIEQYF.